This section outlines one T cell receptor beta chain sequence together with its context. The data originate from a study of T cell changes during pregnancy in multiple sclerosis. The assay was immunoSEQ multiplex PCR, and TCRdb's table has in-frame clones only and misses some. The sample yields about 70,000 clones, approximately 94% seen once. The sequence was obtained from a female donor with multiple sclerosis, enrolled in a pregnancy study. Source: peripheral blood, taken in the third trimester of pregnancy.

The CDR3 DNA reads as TGTGCCAGTAGTCAGGGATCCGGAAAGGAAAAACTGTTTTTT. This translates into CASSQGSGKEKLFF. The chain joins TRBV19 to TRBJ1-4; D might be TRBD1 (5 bases). This CDR3 has 14 amino acids. The germline CDR1 and CDR2 sequences are LNHDA and SQIVND (reference sequence). Trimming removed 5 bases at V and 8 bases at J, with 15 bases between.